A single sample gave rise to the 7 T cell receptor beta chains below, sequenced in a study of beta chain features in type 1 diabetes. Study-level results: A moderate, significant TCRB CDR3 shortening appeared in type 1 diabetes across four CD4+ subsets.

These TCRs are of unknown antigen specificity. As every portion of the isolated RNA was reverse transcribed, the sequencing read expressed TCRB transcripts. The table came from immunoSEQ multiplex PCR; TCRdb's copy has only in-frame clones and leaves some out. The sample yields about 640,000 clones, roughly 12% seen once. Sequenced material: naive CD4+ T cells from blood. All receptors derive from a man younger than 40 with type 1 diabetes.

The rearrangement uses TRBV2 and TRBJ2-2; 8 nucleotides match TRBD2. Unmatched junction bases numbered 9, after V lost 7 bases and J lost 2 bases. Germline lookup yields CDR1 SNHLY and CDR2 FYNNEI. This CDR3 comprises 16 residues. CDR3 sequence (DNA): TGTGCCAGCACCCCGTCAAGCGGGGGTAACACCGGGGAGCTGTTTTTT. It is translated as CASTPSSGGNTGELFF. Looking up the rest from reference TRBV2 and TRBJ2-2 gives the full variable domain: EPEVTQTPSHQVTQMGQEVILRCVPISNHLYFYWYRQILGQKVEFLVSFYNNEISEKSEIFDDQFSVERPDGSNFTLKIRSTKLEDSAMYFCASTPSSGGNTGELFFGEGSRLTVL.

This clone was recorded a few times. The chain links TRBV12-5 to TRBJ1-1; no clear D. V dropped 7 bases and J dropped 3 bases, with 21 bases sitting between them. The CDR3 length is 16 residues. Germline CDR1 is LGHNT and CDR2 is FRNRAP. The CDR3 DNA is TGTGCTAGTGCCCTAAGGACCTCCCCTAGGGACACTGAAGCTTTCTTT. Translation: CASALRTSPRDTEAFF.

In this sample, this clone turned up a few times. V usage is TRBV6-5 and J usage is TRBJ1-4; no clear D gene. The V gene lost 7 bases and the J gene lost 2 bases, with 11 bases spanning the gap. This CDR3 comprises 14 residues. The V gene's germline CDR1 is MNHEY and CDR2 SVGAGI. The CDR3 region has the DNA TGTGCCAGCACTCCACAGCTCACTAATGAAAAACTGTTTTTT. Amino acids: CASTPQLTNEKLFF.

V and J are TRBV27 and TRBJ1-2; a weak D match, TRBD1 (6 bases). CDR3 length: 14 residues. The V end lost 5 bases, the J end lost 3 bases, and 13 bases lay between the germline ends. Germline assignment: CDR1 MNHEY and CDR2 SMNVEV (reference sequence). The CDR3 region has the DNA TGTGCCAGCAGTATCACAGGGATCGACTATGGCTACACCTTC. It encodes CASSITGIDYGYTF.

The J gene is TRBJ2-2, the V gene TRBV5-1; 8 nucleotides align to TRBD2. This CDR3 is 16 amino acids long. J was trimmed by 1 base and V by 1 base; bases with no gene match: 3. Germline assignment: CDR1 SGHRS and CDR2 YFSETQ. The CDR3 loop is CASSLPLAGNTGELFF. CDR3 DNA: TGCGCCAGCAGCTTGCCCCTAGCGGGGAACACCGGGGAGCTGTTTTTT.

This chain joins TRBV9 and TRBJ2-1; the D is unclear. V lost 6 bases to trimming and J lost 7 bases, with 17 bases between them. This CDR3 comprises 14 residues. The V gene's germline CDR1 is SGDLS and CDR2 YYNGEE. CDR3 sequence: CASNSLDFGNEQFF. The CDR3, as DNA: TGTGCCAGCAACTCTTTGGATTTCGGTAATGAGCAGTTCTTC.

This rearrangement joins TRBV7-2 to TRBJ2-5; 7 bases are shared with TRBD2. Germline assignment: CDR1 SGHTA and CDR2 FQGNSA. V lost 0 bases, J lost 1 base, and 8 bases stayed unmatched. The CDR3 runs 17 residues. The CDR3 reads CASSLALKAGTQETQYF. CDR3 nucleotides: TGTGCCAGCAGCTTAGCGCTAAAAGCGGGGACCCAAGAGACCCAGTACTTC.